This T cell receptor (beta chain) comes out of a study of shared T cell receptors in the human thymus. V was clipped by 5 bases and J by 1 base, with 14 bases between them. Germline V gene data show CDR1 as SGHAT and CDR2 as FQNNGV. This CDR3 is 15 amino acids long. Profiling relied on immunoSEQ multiplex PCR, and the TCRdb table lists in-frame clones only, not all of them. The data contain hundreds of thousands of clones, roughly 90% of them singletons. The data also belong to a second study, concerning human thymus T cells. In that study: In unrelated individuals, thymic repertoires overlapped highly, according to related research.

The rearrangement joins TRBV11-2 to TRBJ1-2; D possibly corresponds to TRBD1 (6 bases). The sequenced sample was thymocytes. The source is a boy younger than two with a congenital heart defect. In nucleotides, the CDR3 is TGTGCCAGCAGCAAACAAACGGACAGTAACTATGGCTACACCTTC. It translates to CASSKQTDSNYGYTF.